The 21 T cell receptor beta chains listed next were all sequenced from one sample in a study of response to subunit inactivated influenza vaccine. TCRdb independently ran MiXCR on the RT-PCR reads; one entry per CDR3 protein. The data contain approximately 730,000 distinct CDR3 sequences, roughly 14% of them singletons. The sequences come from PBMCs from blood, collected less than 15 days before vaccination. The receptors derive from a man between 50 and 59 years old who received an inactivated influenza vaccine.

This clonotype has a count of ten or more. The chain recombines TRBV30 with TRBJ1-2; D uncertain. The CDR3 consists of 12 residues. The V gene's germline CDR1 is GTSNPN and CDR2 SVGIG (reference sequence). The germline V and J ends were trimmed by 0 bases and 5 bases, with 7 bases remaining between them. The CDR3 DNA is TGTGCCTGGAGTGTTCAGATGTATGGCTACACCTTC. It translates to CAWSVQMYGYTF.

This clonotype has ten or more counts. The chain is built from TRBV20-1 and TRBJ1-5; D perhaps matches TRBD1 (5 bases). CDR1 and CDR2 (germline): DFQATT, SNEGSKA (reference sequence). Trimming shortened V by 3 bases and J by 7 bases, and 19 bases separated the two germline ends. This CDR3 has 15 residues. The CDR3 is CSARVGAALRQPQHF. Written as DNA, the CDR3 is TGCAGTGCTAGGGTAGGGGCAGCCCTAAGGCAGCCCCAGCATTTT.

This rearrangement joins TRBV29-1 to TRBJ2-1, with 9 positions matching TRBD2. Germline values: CDR1 SQVTM, CDR2 ANQGSEA. This CDR3 has 17 amino acids. V was clipped by 4 bases and J by 5 bases; unmatched bases: 15. For the CDR3, the DNA is TGCAGCGTTGCCTCTAGCGGGGTCGTCCGGGAAAACAATGAGCAGTTCTTC. Residues: CSVASSGVVRENNEQFF.

This clonotype showed up many times. The rearrangement links TRBV20-1 to TRBJ2-7; TRBD2 matches 7 bases. This CDR3 spans 14 amino acids. Germline V gene lookup returns CDR1 DFQATT and CDR2 SNEGSKA (reference sequence). The V gene end was trimmed by 0 bases and the J gene end by 6 bases; junction bases not matched to a gene: 8. CDR3 sequence (DNA): TGCAGTGCTAGAGATCTGGGAGGGAGGGGCGAGCAGTACTTC. Its protein is CSARDLGGRGEQYF.

A few counts support this clonotype. The chain joins TRBV24-1 to TRBJ1-5; D is unclear. Germline assignment: CDR1 KGHDR and CDR2 SFDVKD. The V end lost 5 bases, the J end lost 8 bases, and 18 bases lay between the germline ends. CDR3 length equals 15 residues. CDR3 amino acids: CATSVVPMAGKPQHF. The CDR3 DNA sequence: TGTGCCACCAGTGTCGTACCGATGGCGGGAAAGCCCCAGCATTTT.

This sequence joins TRBV29-1 and TRBJ2-2, with a weak D call TRBD1 (5 bases). Trimming removed 7 bases from V and 3 bases from J, with 15 bases in between. Germline values: CDR1 SQVTM, CDR2 ANQGSEA. The CDR3 is 14 amino acids. CDR3 loop: CSARSQGDTGELFF. CDR3 bases: TGCAGCGCCCGAAGTCAGGGTGACACCGGGGAGCTGTTTTTT.

This sequence joins TRBV7-2 and TRBJ2-3; 9 bases map to TRBD1. The CDR3 runs to 15 residues. Per germline, CDR1 SGHTA and CDR2 FQGNSA. V lost 6 bases to trimming and J lost 1 base; unmatched junction nucleotides: 5. The CDR3 DNA reads TGTGCCAGCAGACGGACAGGGGATGGCACAGATACGCAGTATTTT. It specifies CASRRTGDGTDTQYF.

The chain links TRBV12-3 or TRBV12-4 to TRBJ2-7, with 7 bases that match TRBD2. With V trimmed by 8 bases and J by 1 base, 8 bases remained unmatched. The CDR3 runs to 14 residues. CDR3 sequence reads: CASGTGGSSYEQYF. CDR3 DNA sequence: TGTGCCAGCGGAACCGGGGGGTCTTCCTACGAGCAGTACTTC.

This clonotype occurred a few times. The chain employs TRBV5-1 and TRBJ1-3; D gene uncertain. V gave up 3 bases and J gave up 0 bases, with 13 bases separating them. CDR3 length: 16 residues. Germline values: CDR1 SGHRS, CDR2 YFSETQ. The CDR3 DNA sequence: TGCGCCAGCAGCTCCGCCGGCGCCAGCTCTGGAAACACCATATATTTT. Translated, it gives CASSSAGASSGNTIYF. Using reference TRBV5-1 and TRBJ1-3 for the parts outside the CDR3, the full variable domain is KAGVTQTPRYLIKTRGQQVTLSCSPISGHRSVSWYQQTPGQGLQFLFEYFSETQRNKGNFPGRFSGRQFSNSRSEMNVSTLELGDSALYLCASSSAGASSGNTIYFGEGSWLTVV.

The rearrangement joins TRBV5-1 to TRBJ2-6; D might be TRBD1 or TRBD2, each matching 6 bases. The germline V and J ends were trimmed by 2 bases and 2 bases, with 11 bases remaining between them. CDR1 and CDR2 (germline): SGHRS, YFSETQ. The CDR3 spans 16 residues. CDR3: CASSFDGGTGANVLTF. The CDR3 DNA sequence: TGCGCCAGCAGCTTCGACGGGGGCACTGGGGCCAACGTCCTGACTTTC.

This clonotype turned up a few times. V is TRBV6-5 and J is TRBJ1-4, with D perhaps matching TRBD1 (6 bases). Germline CDR1 is MNHEY and CDR2 is SVGAGI. The CDR3 runs 15 residues. Trimming left V 5 bases short and J 5 bases short, with 15 bases between. CDR3 region: CASSRLGGRNEKLFF. CDR3 DNA: TGTGCCAGCAGTCGACTCGGGGGCCGGAATGAAAAACTGTTTTTT.

The genes are TRBV7-8 and TRBJ1-6, with TRBD1 identical over 9 bases. Germline assignment: CDR1 SGHVS and CDR2 FQNEAQ. The CDR3 consists of 14 residues. J lost 8 bases, V lost 1 base, and 0 bases had no gene match. CDR3 DNA sequence: TGTGCCAGCAGCTTAGACAGGGGGCATTCACCCCTCCACTTT. Protein: CASSLDRGHSPLHF.

This chain links TRBV20-1 with TRBJ2-1, with D perhaps matching TRBD2 (5 bases). V was cut by 4 bases and J by 0 bases, with 13 bases left in between. CDR1 is DFQATT, CDR2 SNEGSKA, per germline (reference sequence). CDR3 length: 15 residues. The CDR3 loop is CSATDSASSYNEQFF. CDR3 in DNA: TGCAGTGCTACCGATAGCGCGAGCTCCTACAATGAGCAGTTCTTC.

This clonotype was found many times. The chain joins TRBV12-3 or TRBV12-4 to TRBJ1-5; D perhaps matches TRBD1 (5 bases). The V gene lost 3 bases and the J gene lost 6 bases, with 9 bases spanning the gap. This CDR3 has 13 residues. The chain's CDR3 is CASSLRGFQPQHF. The CDR3 nucleotides are TGTGCCAGCAGTTTGCGGGGGTTTCAGCCCCAGCATTTT.

The chain uses TRBV7-2 and TRBJ2-5; no clear D gene. Germline V CDR1 and CDR2: SGHTA, FQGNSA. This CDR3 is built from 16 residues. V lost 5 bases and J 4 bases, leaving 20 bases between the germline ends. CDR3 DNA sequence: TGTGCCAGCAGCGTAACACCGACAATTAAGGCAGAGACCCAGTACTTC. It encodes CASSVTPTIKAETQYF.

This sequence joins TRBV16 and TRBJ1-4, with D hard to call. CDR3 length equals 15 residues. Trimming cost V 0 bases and J 1 base, with 6 bases left between them. Germline-derived CDR1 and CDR2 are KGHSY and FQNENV. CDR3 in amino acids: CASSQSRGTNEKLFF. As DNA, the CDR3 is TGTGCCAGCAGCCAATCGCGGGGAACTAATGAAAAACTGTTTTTT.

This chain links TRBV4-3 with TRBJ2-5; no reliable D call. From germline, CDR1 is LGHNA and CDR2 YSLEER. The CDR3 sequence is 15 residues long. The V and J ends lost 4 bases and 5 bases respectively, with 17 bases between them. CDR3 in DNA: TGCGCCAGCAGCCGCCGAGGCGTAATGGAGGAGACCCAGTACTTC. Translated: CASSRRGVMEETQYF.

The chain carries TRBV5-1 and TRBJ2-1, with D perhaps matching TRBD1 (8 bases). V gave up 1 base and J gave up 10 bases, with 21 bases separating them. CDR1 is SGHRS and CDR2 is YFSETQ in the germline V gene. The CDR3 length is 16 residues. CDR3 nucleotide sequence: TGCGCCAGCAGCTTGAGCGGGATTGACAGGGGAAGCGAGCAGTTCTTC. Its translation: CASSLSGIDRGSEQFF.

Only a few counts were recorded for this clonotype. The chain joins TRBV5-4 to TRBJ2-2; D is unresolved. V was trimmed by 6 bases and J by 1 base, leaving 7 bases between them. This CDR3 is 13 amino acids long. Germline assignment: CDR1 SGHNT and CDR2 YYREEE (reference sequence). CDR3 bases: TGTGCCAGCACCCGGATGAACACCGGGGAGCTGTTTTTT. Residues: CASTRMNTGELFF. Full variable domain (outside the CDR3, taken from reference TRBV5-4 and TRBJ2-2): ETGVTQSPTHLIKTRGQQVTLRCSSQSGHNTVSWYQQALGQGPQFIFQYYREEENGRGNFPPRFSGLQFPNYSSELNVNALELDDSALYLCASTRMNTGELFFGEGSRLTVL.

This clonotype was seen repeatedly, ten times or more. The V and J genes are TRBV21-1 and TRBJ1-2. TRBV21-1 is labeled a pseudogene. This CDR3 has 14 residues. DNA for the CDR3: TGTGCCAGCCCCGAATCGATGATTCCGTATGGCTACACCTTC. This gives the protein CASPESMIPYGYTF.

This clonotype was seen a few times. The rearrangement links TRBV6-2 or TRBV6-3 to TRBJ2-1, with 8 bases aligning to TRBD2. Germline CDR1 reads MNHEY; CDR2 reads SVGEGT. The CDR3 is 17 residues long. The J segment lost 4 bases and the V segment lost 0 bases, leaving 8 bases of the junction unmatched. The CDR3 loop reads CASSYSYSGVRYNEQFF. The DNA for the CDR3 is TGTGCCAGCAGTTACTCGTATAGCGGGGTGCGATACAATGAGCAGTTCTTC.